These 23 T cell receptor beta chains were sequenced from one sample in a study of regulatory T cells in long-lasting Graves disease. Building the TCR beta libraries relied on iRepertoire HTBI primers, and CDR3 regions underwent Arm-PCR. TCRdb re-analysed the multiplex PCR reads in MiXCR, keeping a single row per CDR3 protein. In the table there are about 440,000 distinct CDR3 sequences, approximately 16% of which are singletons. The time point denotes: newly diagnosed GD, antithyroid drugs for less than 3 months. PBMCs provided the RNA from which the TCR library was made. The same data also went into a second study, on T cells in Graves' hyperthyroidism and ophthalmopathy.

This material consisted of peripheral blood mononuclear cells (PBMCs), taken at new diagnosis, from a patient treated with antithyroid drugs. The receptors originated from a young woman with Graves disease.

The chain uses TRBV5-1 and TRBJ2-7; D is unresolved. CDR1 and CDR2 (germline): SGHRS, YFSETQ. The CDR3 extends over 13 amino acids. Trimming took off 2 bases at V and 3 bases at J, with 9 bases between the two ends. CDR3 nucleotides: TGCGCCAGCAGCTTAGGACCGCTCTACGAGCAGTACTTC. Translated: CASSLGPLYEQYF. Variable domain in full (rest from reference TRBV5-1 and TRBJ2-7): KAGVTQTPRYLIKTRGQQVTLSCSPISGHRSVSWYQQTPGQGLQFLFEYFSETQRNKGNFPGRFSGRQFSNSRSEMNVSTLELGDSALYLCASSLGPLYEQYFGPGTRLTVT.

The chain uses TRBV13 and TRBJ2-1; 8 nucleotides agree with TRBD1. V was pared by 5 bases and J by 7 bases, with 10 bases of the junction left unmatched. The length of the CDR3 is 15 residues. Germline lookup yields CDR1 PRHDT and CDR2 FYEKMQ (reference sequence). The DNA of the CDR3 is TGTGCCAGCAGCACCCGGGACAGGAAGGGGAATGAGCAGTTCTTC. It translates to CASSTRDRKGNEQFF.

This clonotype was observed a few times. The gene calls are TRBV4-1 and TRBJ2-2, with D perhaps matching TRBD1 or TRBD2 (7 bases each). Germline V CDR1 and CDR2: MGHRA, YSYEKL. The CDR3 length is 16 residues. Trimming took off 2 bases at V and 7 bases at J, with 17 bases between the two ends. This CDR3 reads CASSQQAQGGIGELFF. The CDR3 DNA sequence: TGCGCCAGCAGCCAACAAGCGCAGGGGGGGATCGGGGAGCTGTTTTTT.

This clonotype occurred many times. This rearrangement joins TRBV2 to TRBJ1-5, with D uncertain. CDR1 and CDR2 (germline): SNHLY, FYNNEI. CDR3 size: 13 residues. V gave up 6 bases and J gave up 5 bases, with 11 bases separating them. CDR3 in DNA: TGTGCCAGCAGCTCGGGGATGGATCAGCCCCAGCATTTT. Its protein product is CASSSGMDQPQHF.

V and J are TRBV7-9 and TRBJ2-7; D is unclear. Per the germline V gene, CDR1 is SEHNR and CDR2 is FQNEAQ (reference sequence). With 0 bases removed from V and 2 bases from J, the gap between germline ends came to 14 bases. This CDR3 spans 16 amino acids. The CDR3 loop reads CASSLALSDKPYEQYF. For the CDR3, the DNA is TGTGCCAGCAGCTTAGCGCTTTCCGACAAACCCTACGAGCAGTACTTC.

The chain is built from TRBV19 and TRBJ2-2; perhaps TRBD1 as D (6 bases). The CDR3 sequence is 19 residues long. Trimming took off 0 bases at V and 7 bases at J, with 24 bases between the two ends. Germline CDR1 and CDR2: LNHDA and SQIVND (reference sequence). The CDR3 DNA follows: TGTGCCAGTAGTATAGATCTTCGATCAAGGCAGGGGAGTAGCGGGGAGCTGTTTTTT. The encoded protein is CASSIDLRSRQGSSGELFF.

V and J are TRBV6-2 or TRBV6-3 and TRBJ2-5; possibly TRBD1 or TRBD2 for D (5 bases each). V lost 5 bases to trimming and J lost 9 bases, with 16 bases between them. Germline V gene data show CDR1 as MNHEY and CDR2 as SVGEGT. This CDR3 has 13 residues. As DNA, the CDR3 is TGTGCCAGCAGTGAGGGGTCTCCCGCGTCCCAGTACTTC. Protein: CASSEGSPASQYF.

This clonotype was recorded at least ten times. V gene TRBV27 combines with J gene TRBJ1-1; TRBD1 matches 7 bases. This CDR3 is 12 amino acids long. Losses at the gene ends were 4 bases for V and 10 bases for J; bases not matched to a gene: 6. Germline lookup yields CDR1 MNHEY and CDR2 SMNVEV (reference sequence). CDR3 DNA: TGTGCCAGCAGTTCAGGGGGACGCGGAGCTTTCTTT. Translated, it gives CASSSGGRGAFF.

Ten or more counts support this clonotype. This rearrangement joins TRBV3-1 to TRBJ2-1; unclear D gene. The CDR3 is made up of 14 amino acids. Trimming removed 1 base from V and 4 bases from J, with 8 bases in between. Germline V gives CDR1 LGHDT, CDR2 YNNKEL (reference sequence). CDR3 in amino acids: CASSQGDTYNEQFF. In DNA, the CDR3 is TGTGCCAGCAGCCAAGGAGACACGTACAATGAGCAGTTCTTC.

In this sample, this clonotype turned up many times. The V and J genes are TRBV12-3 or TRBV12-4 and TRBJ2-1; D might be TRBD1 or TRBD2, each matching 6 bases. The DNA end lines up better with TRBJ2-5; the J call may be wrong. The CDR3 is made up of 14 amino acids. CDR3 nucleotides: TGTGCCAGCAGTTTAGTAGGGGGGAAAGAGACCCAGTACTTC. This codes for CASSLVGGKETQYF.

This clonotype was found many times. The J gene is TRBJ2-1, the V gene TRBV4-1; D not certain. V was trimmed by 1 base and J by 8 bases, leaving 9 bases between them. The CDR3 runs to 13 residues. Germline values: CDR1 MGHRA, CDR2 YSYEKL. The DNA for the CDR3 is TGCGCCAGCAGCCAAGTAGTATATGATGAGCAGTTCTTC. It specifies CASSQVVYDEQFF.

This clonotype has at least ten counts. The J gene is TRBJ2-1, the V gene TRBV2; D is uncertain. Germline assignment: CDR1 SNHLY and CDR2 FYNNEI. CDR3 length equals 16 residues. With 4 bases removed from V and 7 bases from J, the gap between germline ends came to 20 bases. The CDR3 sequence: CASSANSFRLGNEQFF. CDR3 sequence (DNA): TGTGCCAGCAGTGCCAATAGCTTTCGTCTCGGGAATGAGCAGTTCTTC.

This clonotype was observed a handful of times. The chain uses TRBV27 and TRBJ2-2; D is perhaps TRBD1 (6 bases). CDR1 and CDR2 from the germline V gene are MNHEY and SMNVEV (reference sequence). V lost 0 bases and J lost 2, with 7 bases in between. This CDR3 comprises 15 residues. The CDR3 is CASSLSGQNTGELFF. The CDR3 bases are TGTGCCAGCAGTTTATCGGGACAAAACACCGGGGAGCTGTTTTTT.

There are many counts of this clonotype. The chain carries TRBV2 and TRBJ2-5, with D possibly being TRBD1 (6 bases). The V gene's germline CDR1 is SNHLY and CDR2 FYNNEI. Trimming removed 6 bases at V and 2 bases at J, with 16 bases between. The CDR3 extends over 15 amino acids. The CDR3, as DNA: TGTGCCAGCAGACACAGGGCTTACGGTCAAGAGACCCAGTACTTC. As protein: CASRHRAYGQETQYF.

V gene TRBV7-9 combines with J gene TRBJ2-7; 12 bases are shared with TRBD1. CDR3 length: 15 amino acids. V lost 5 bases and J lost 6; bases outside the gene matches: 8. Per the germline V gene, CDR1 is SEHNR and CDR2 is FQNEAQ (reference sequence). The DNA of the CDR3 is TGTGCCAGCAGCCCGGGACAGGGGGCGAGATCCGAGCAGTACTTC. It is translated as CASSPGQGARSEQYF.

About this clonotype itself: A much larger clonotype is one base distant, so this may be a read error. The genes are TRBV29-1 and TRBJ2-7, with D hard to call. Germline lookup yields CDR1 SQVTM and CDR2 ANQGSEA. This CDR3 contains 13 residues. CDR3 bases: TGCAGCGTTGAAGTCGGCATAACTTACGAGCGGTACTTC. It yields the protein CSVEVGITYERYF.

This clonotype was counted only a few times. J is TRBJ2-1 and V is TRBV5-1, with D perhaps matching TRBD1 or TRBD2 (6 bases each). CDR1 and CDR2 (germline): SGHRS, YFSETQ. The germline V and J ends were trimmed by 4 bases and 9 bases, with 17 bases remaining between them. The CDR3 length is 14 residues. The chain's CDR3 is CASSLRGEWGEQFF. DNA for the CDR3: TGCGCCAGCAGCCTGAGGGGGGAATGGGGTGAGCAGTTCTTC.

Ten or more counts support this clonotype. The chain has TRBV7-9 and TRBJ2-7; 7 bases match TRBD1. The CDR3 is 15 amino acids. Germline CDR1 is SEHNR and CDR2 is FQNEAQ (reference sequence). Trimming took 8 bases from V and 1 from J; bases not matched to a gene: 11. The CDR3: CASVSRGQISYEQYF. CDR3 nucleotide sequence: TGTGCCAGCGTCTCGAGGGGACAGATATCCTACGAGCAGTACTTC.

This clonotype occurred many times. The CDR3 loop reads CATSRDPSGLNGYTF. For the CDR3, the DNA is TGTGCCACCAGCAGAGATCCCAGTGGGTTAAATGGCTACACCTTC. The V and J genes are TRBV15 and TRBJ1-2; unclear D gene. CDR1 is LNHNV and CDR2 is YYDKDF in the germline V gene (reference sequence). The CDR3 is made up of 15 amino acids. Trimming removed 0 bases at V and 6 bases at J, with 14 bases between.

CDR3 protein: CAWSPGAGGYNEQFF. The CDR3 coding sequence is TGTGCCTGGAGTCCCGGGGCGGGAGGTTACAATGAGCAGTTCTTC. The V and J genes are TRBV30 and TRBJ2-1; 8 nucleotides match TRBD2. Germline CDR1 reads GTSNPN; CDR2 reads SVGIG (reference sequence). V dropped 2 bases and J dropped 4; count of bases not matched to a gene: 7. The CDR3 contains 15 residues.

Ten or more counts support this clonotype. This chain uses TRBV3-1 with TRBJ1-2; perhaps TRBD1 as D (5 bases). Trimming cost V 5 bases and J 2 bases, with 12 bases left between them. The CDR3 runs to 14 residues. Germline V lookup: CDR1 LGHDT, CDR2 YNNKEL (reference sequence). In nucleotides, the CDR3 is TGTGCCAGCAGCAACCGGGACGGAAACTATGGCTACACCTTC. Amino acid sequence: CASSNRDGNYGYTF.

The table lists this clonotype with many counts. The chain combines TRBV15 with TRBJ2-5; 9 nucleotides align to TRBD2. CDR3 length equals 18 residues. Germline CDR1 and CDR2: LNHNV and YYDKDF (reference sequence). With V trimmed by 4 bases and J by 3 bases, 15 bases remained unmatched. The CDR3 region has the DNA TGTGCCACCAGCAAGTCCCCCGAAAATAGCGGGAGCGAAGAGACCCAGTACTTC. This gives the protein CATSKSPENSGSEETQYF.

This clonotype was counted only a few times. The rearrangement links TRBV6-1 to TRBJ1-6, with TRBD1 matching over 7 bases. The CDR3 has 17 residues. CDR1 MNHNS and CDR2 SASEGT come from the germline V gene. V lost 6 bases and J lost 7; bases outside the gene matches: 15. CDR3 coding DNA: TGTGCCAGCAGAGACCCGCTGATTGGACAGGACAATTCACCCCTCCACTTT. It is translated as CASRDPLIGQDNSPLHF.